This TCR beta chain comes out of a study of glioma-infiltrating T cells after dendritic cell vaccination. This CDR3 region has 15 residues. Trimming removed 5 bases from V and 4 bases from J, with 14 bases in between. The germline V gene encodes CDR1 MNHNY and CDR2 SVGAGI (reference sequence). TCRB CDR3 was amplified from 2 ug genomic DNA or less. Clones were read by immunoSEQ multiplex PCR, and TCRdb kept only the in-frame ones, dropping some. This sample has fewer than 50,000 clones, with approximately 80% found just once. This sequence was found in a human donor with glioblastoma. The input for sequencing was blood, taken before dendritic cell vaccination. This chain links TRBV6-6 with TRBJ2-2; maybe TRBD2 (6 bases). CDR3 sequence (DNA): TGTGCCAGCAGTAAAACCGGGGAGGTCACCGGGGAGCTGTTTTTT. Residues: CASSKTGEVTGELFF.